This is a list of T cell receptor beta chains from one sample in a study of T cell repertoires in cytomegalovirus infection. One entry per CDR3 protein, called by TCRdb with MiXCR from the reads. The table lists about 470,000 distinct CDR3 sequences, under 45% of them singletons. These receptors' antigens are unknown. Sequencing used cultured PBMCs, obtained from culture after CMV antigen stimulation. The origin of the receptors is a human donor in good health (CMV status not recorded). Some clones in this sample may be carry-over from other donors' samples. CDR3s include the opening cysteine and the closing phenylalanine or tryptophan. D genes are given only for firm matches. Not all rows give a size; the values are once, few, many and, for expanded clones, a class.

d_call,v_call,j_call,clone_size,cdr3_aa,cdr3_nt
TRBD2,TRBV10-3,TRBJ2-7,NA,CAISTSGLYEQYF,TGTGCCATCTCGACTAGCGGGTTATACGAGCAGTACTTC
TRBD1,TRBV12-3/TRBV12-4,TRBJ1-6,NA,CASSAGGGSPLHF,TGTGCCAGCAGCGCAGGGGGGGGTTCACCCCTCCACTTT
TRBD1,TRBV6-5,TRBJ2-7,few,CASSLKGGFPSYEQYF,TGTGCCAGCAGTTTAAAAGGGGGCTTCCCATCCTACGAGCAGTACTTC
NA,TRBV4-2,TRBJ2-1,few,CASSQDGGISYNEQFF,TGTGCCAGCAGCCAAGACGGCGGGATCTCCTACAATGAGCAGTTCTTC
NA,TRBV11-2,TRBJ2-3,few,CASSLGHASDTQYF,TGTGCCAGCAGCTTAGGTCACGCCAGTGATACGCAGTATTTT
NA,TRBV7-2,TRBJ2-5,few,CASSLQQGPVTQYF,TGTGCCAGCAGCTTACAACAGGGACCTGTTACCCAGTACTTC
NA,TRBV6-2/TRBV6-3,TRBJ1-1,NA,CASSRTGTAAAEAFF,TGTGCCAGCAGCCGCACTGGGACGGCGGCCGCTGAAGCTTTCTTT
NA,TRBV7-2,TRBJ1-1,many,CASSTYSYTEAFF,TGTGCCAGCAGCACATACAGTTACACTGAAGCTTTCTTT
NA,TRBV4-1,TRBJ2-1,NA,CASSQDIGSYNEQFF,TGCGCCAGCAGCCAGGACATCGGCTCCTACAATGAGCAGTTCTTC
NA,TRBV12-3/TRBV12-4,TRBJ1-2,few,CASSFTGTYGYTF,TGTGCCAGCAGTTTTACAGGGACCTATGGCTACACCTTC
NA,TRBV7-9,TRBJ2-7,NA,CASTPRTVPSEQYF,TGTGCCAGCACTCCTAGAACTGTCCCTTCCGAGCAGTACTTC
TRBD2,TRBV27,TRBJ2-2,NA,CASSLLGTSGSGTGELFF,TGTGCCAGCAGTTTACTCGGGACTAGCGGGAGTGGCACCGGGGAGCTGTTTTTT
NA,TRBV6-6,TRBJ2-3,NA,CASSYSMFKKEFTDTQYF,TGTGCCAGCAGTTACTCGATGTTTAAAAAGGAGTTCACAGATACGCAGTATTTT
NA,TRBV7-2,TRBJ1-3,NA,CASSLPPGNTIYF,TGTGCCAGCAGCCTCCCGCCCGGAAACACCATATATTTT
NA,TRBV12-3/TRBV12-4,TRBJ2-2,NA,CASSPFSGELFF,TGTGCCAGCAGTCCCTTTTCCGGGGAGCTGTTTTTT
NA,TRBV27,TRBJ2-7,NA,CASSLTYHYEQYF,TGTGCCAGCTCCCTGACCTACCACTACGAGCAGTACTTC
TRBD2,TRBV12-3/TRBV12-4,TRBJ2-1,NA,CASSLAPVRELAAVNEQFF,TGTGCCAGCAGTTTAGCGCCGGTAAGGGAACTAGCGGCCGTCAATGAGCAGTTCTTC
NA,TRBV20-1,TRBJ1-3,NA,CSARIGAGNTIYF,TGCAGTGCTAGGATAGGGGCTGGAAACACCATATATTTT
TRBD2,TRBV19,TRBJ2-3,many,CATTTSGRPDTQYF,TGTGCCACCACGACTAGCGGGAGGCCAGATACGCAGTATTTT
NA,TRBV2,TRBJ1-1,NA,CASSEVLTEAFF,TGTGCCAGCAGTGAGGTTTTGACTGAAGCTTTCTTT
TRBD2,TRBV5-5,TRBJ2-1,NA,CASSPGTSLYNEQFF,TGTGCCAGCAGCCCCGGGACTAGCCTGTACAATGAGCAGTTCTTC
TRBD1,TRBV10-3,TRBJ2-7,NA,CAISGGQGVYEQYF,TGTGCCATCAGTGGGGGACAGGGGGTTTACGAGCAGTACTTC
TRBD2,TRBV7-8,TRBJ2-7,NA,CASSLVGRHAIYEQYF,TGTGCCAGCAGCTTAGTCGGGAGGCATGCAATCTACGAGCAGTACTTC
TRBD2,TRBV6-5,TRBJ2-2,NA,CASSYTGLADTGELFF,TGTGCCAGCAGTTACACGGGACTAGCGGACACCGGGGAGCTGTTTTTT
NA,TRBV20-1,TRBJ2-1,NA,CSARVGSEQFF,TGCAGTGCTAGAGTCGGGAGCGAGCAGTTCTTC
NA,TRBV5-5,TRBJ1-5,NA,CASSRGGSGNQPQHF,TGTGCCAGCAGCCGGGGAGGGAGCGGCAATCAGCCCCAGCATTTT